Below, 18 T cell receptor beta chains from the same sample are listed, as sequenced in a study of cytomegalovirus exposure and HLA in healthy donors. Vbeta (60) and Jbeta (13) primers were used in the PCR. Measured with immunoSEQ multiplex PCR; TCRdb has only the in-frame clones, and not every one. The data contain more than 95,000 clones, around four fifths of them singletons. Sample: PBMCs. All receptors derive from a man aged 18 to 35 in good health and CMV-seropositive.

The chain uses TRBV25-1 and TRBJ2-7; 9 nucleotides line up with TRBD1. Germline trimming cut 6 bases from V and 0 bases from J; bases unmatched to any gene: 6. The germline V gene has CDR1 MGHDK and CDR2 SYGVNS. The CDR3 is 15 amino acids. The CDR3 is CASREGTGSSYEQYF. The CDR3 DNA follows: TGTGCCAGCAGGGAAGGGACAGGGAGCTCCTACGAGCAGTACTTC.

This chain joins TRBV19 and TRBJ2-1, with 7 positions matching TRBD1. This CDR3 has 14 amino acids. The germline CDR1 and CDR2 sequences are LNHDA and SQIVND (reference sequence). V lost 7 bases to trimming and J lost 4 bases; unmatched junction nucleotides: 7. The CDR3 nucleotides are TGTGCCAGTACCCTAGGGGGCCGTTACAATGAGCAGTTCTTC. This sequence encodes CASTLGGRYNEQFF.

The chain couples TRBV6-5 to TRBJ2-7; no reliable D call. The ends were cut back, 2 bases at V and 2 bases at J, with 7 bases in the middle. The CDR3 loop spans 13 amino acids. CDR1 is MNHEY and CDR2 is SVGAGI in the germline V gene. CDR3 in amino acids: CASSYGGPYEQYF. The CDR3 nucleotides are TGTGCCAGCAGTTACGGCGGTCCCTACGAGCAGTACTTC.

The CDR3 reads CASSMGTGGMWGYTF. In nucleotides, the CDR3 is TGTGCCAGTAGTATGGGGACAGGGGGCATGTGGGGCTACACCTTC. The V call is TRBV19, the J call TRBJ1-2; 12 positions agree with TRBD1. There are 15 residues in the CDR3. Germline CDR1 and CDR2: LNHDA and SQIVND (reference sequence). Unmatched junction bases numbered 7, after V lost 3 bases and J lost 8 bases.

J is TRBJ2-7 and V is TRBV7-9; D is ambiguous. The CDR3 length is 12 residues. V shed 3 bases and J shed 7 bases, with 10 bases lying between them. The germline gives CDR1 SEHNR, CDR2 FQNEAQ (reference sequence). The CDR3 DNA sequence: TGTGCCAGCAGCTTGTCCATTTTGGAGCAGTACTTC. Protein: CASSLSILEQYF. Together with reference TRBV7-9 and TRBJ2-7, the CDR3 gives the full variable domain: DTGVSQNPRHKITKRGQNVTFRCDPISEHNRLYWYRQTLGQGPEFLTYFQNEAQLEKSRLLSDRFSAERPKGSFSTLEIQRTEQGDSAMYLCASSLSILEQYFGPGTRLTVT.

For this clone: Additional DNA sequences in this sample encode the identical CDR3. The chain combines TRBV5-6 with TRBJ2-1; weak D call: TRBD2 (6 bases). The CDR3 is 14 amino acids. Germline CDR1 is SGHDT and CDR2 is YYEEEE. Trimming removed 2 bases at V and 0 bases at J, with 6 bases between. The CDR3 DNA sequence: TGTGCCAGCAGCTTCGGGAGCTCCTACAATGAGCAGTTCTTC. It codes for CASSFGSSYNEQFF.

The V and J genes are TRBV5-4 and TRBJ2-2; D is undetermined. Looked up from germline, CDR1 is SGHNT and CDR2 is YYREEE (reference sequence). CDR3 size: 12 residues. V gave up 5 bases and J gave up 7 bases, with 9 bases separating them. In nucleotides, the CDR3 is TGTGCCAGCAGTGCGAGAGGCGGGGAGCTGTTTTTT. The encoded protein is CASSARGGELFF.

This clone was seen only a few times. The chain has TRBV30 and TRBJ1-5; weak D call: TRBD1 (6 bases). The CDR3 is 14 residues long. Germline V gene lookup returns CDR1 GTSNPN and CDR2 SVGIG (reference sequence). V lost 0 bases to trimming and J lost 1 base, with 7 bases between them. This chain's CDR3 is CAWSVQGSNQPQHF. The CDR3, as DNA: TGTGCCTGGAGTGTACAGGGAAGCAATCAGCCCCAGCATTTT.

This clone was recorded at least ten times. V and J are TRBV27 and TRBJ2-1; 9 bases map to TRBD1. Germline-derived CDR1 and CDR2 are MNHEY and SMNVEV (reference sequence). The length of the CDR3 is 15 residues. The V and J ends lost 4 bases and 6 bases, in that order; junction bases with no gene match: 7. CDR3 protein: CASSSTGTGINEQFF. In DNA, the CDR3 is TGTGCCAGCAGTTCAACCGGGACAGGGATCAATGAGCAGTTCTTC.

The rearrangement uses TRBV29-1 and TRBJ1-1, with D maybe TRBD1 (6 bases). Germline V gives CDR1 SQVTM, CDR2 ANQGSEA. This CDR3 is built from 14 residues. Trimming pared 0 bases from V and 5 bases from J, leaving 13 bases between. CDR3 DNA sequence: TGCAGCGTTGAAGAGGGGGCGGGTTGGACTGAAGCTTTCTTT. This encodes CSVEEGAGWTEAFF.

The genes are TRBV7-9 and TRBJ2-2; tentative D call: TRBD1 (6 bases). CDR3 length: 16 residues. V was pared by 4 bases and J by 1 base, with 13 bases between. The germline gives CDR1 SEHNR, CDR2 FQNEAQ (reference sequence). The CDR3 loop reads CASSSSQDRNTGELFF. In DNA form, the CDR3 reads TGTGCCAGCAGCTCGAGTCAGGACAGGAACACCGGGGAGCTGTTTTTT.

The genes are TRBV6-1 and TRBJ2-2; D gene ambiguous. Trimming pared 2 bases from V and 3 bases from J, leaving 16 bases between. Germline values: CDR1 MNHNS, CDR2 SASEGT. The CDR3 totals 17 residues. For the CDR3, the DNA is TGTGCCAGCAGTGAAAGAGTTTTCGTTCTGGACACCGGGGAGCTGTTTTTT. It specifies CASSERVFVLDTGELFF.

This chain uses TRBV6-5 with TRBJ2-5; D is unresolved. Germline CDR1 reads MNHEY; CDR2 reads SVGAGI. V was trimmed by 2 bases and J by 1 base, leaving 11 bases between them. This CDR3 is built from 15 residues. As DNA, the CDR3 is TGTGCCAGCAGTTACGGCAGCGTGGGCCAAGAGACCCAGTACTTC. Encoded protein: CASSYGSVGQETQYF.

The J gene is TRBJ1-5, the V gene TRBV27, with TRBD1 matching over 10 bases. The germline gives CDR1 MNHEY, CDR2 SMNVEV (reference sequence). This CDR3 region has 16 residues. With 5 bases clipped from V and 5 bases from J, the junction kept 9 bases outside the gene matches. The DNA of the CDR3 is TGTGCCAGCAGTCTCCTCGGACAGGGGGTGGATCAGCCCCAGCATTTT. Its translation is CASSLLGQGVDQPQHF.

This rearrangement joins TRBV7-9 to TRBJ2-7; possibly TRBD1 for D (6 bases). Germline loops: CDR1 SEHNR, CDR2 FQNEAQ (reference sequence). The V gene lost 5 bases and the J gene lost 3 bases, with 17 bases spanning the gap. CDR3 length: 15 amino acids. The CDR3 reads CASSQAGAGHYEQYF. CDR3 DNA sequence: TGTGCCAGCAGCCAAGCAGGGGCAGGGCACTACGAGCAGTACTTC. Filled out from reference TRBV7-9 and TRBJ2-7, the complete variable domain reads DTGVSQNPRHKITKRGQNVTFRCDPISEHNRLYWYRQTLGQGPEFLTYFQNEAQLEKSRLLSDRFSAERPKGSFSTLEIQRTEQGDSAMYLCASSQAGAGHYEQYFGPGTRLTVT.

The genes are TRBV9 and TRBJ1-2, with D possibly matching TRBD1 (5 bases). This CDR3 has 13 residues. V gave up 0 bases and J gave up 3 bases, with 6 bases separating them. Germline loops: CDR1 SGDLS, CDR2 YYNGEE. CDR3 DNA sequence: TGTGCCAGCAGCGTAGAGACAGACTATGGCTACACCTTC. Translating it yields CASSVETDYGYTF.

This clone appeared a single time. The chain links TRBV27 to TRBJ1-5; D may be TRBD1 (5 bases). Trimming took off 5 bases at V and 2 bases at J, with 13 bases between the two ends. This CDR3 is built from 15 residues. Germline lookup yields CDR1 MNHEY and CDR2 SMNVEV (reference sequence). This chain's CDR3 is CASSAGPWGNQPQHF. In DNA form, the CDR3 reads TGTGCCAGCAGTGCGGGACCATGGGGCAATCAGCCCCAGCATTTT.

This clone showed up just once. This rearrangement joins TRBV9 to TRBJ2-7, with TRBD1 matching 8 bases. The CDR3 runs 17 residues. The germline V gene has CDR1 SGDLS and CDR2 YYNGEE. Trimming cost V 1 base and J 0 bases; bases outside gene matches: 9. CDR3 DNA sequence: TGTGCCAGCAGCGTAAACCCCGCGACAGGGGACTCCTACGAGCAGTACTTC. This encodes CASSVNPATGDSYEQYF.